One sample yielded the 21 T cell receptor beta chains listed below, sequenced in a study of Ad26.COV2.S vaccination and SARS-CoV-2 variants. Sequencing used immunoSEQ multiplex PCR; TCRdb keeps in-frame clones, though not all of them. The repertoire includes over 110,000 clones, 80% to 90% of them detected once, and more than 4.5% sits in the top ten. Material: peripheral blood, obtained after recovery from COVID-19. All receptors derive from a human donor who had recovered from COVID-19.

On this clone itself: Other DNA sequences in this specimen translate into the identical CDR3. The chain recombines TRBV19 with TRBJ2-5; 8 bases match TRBD2. V gave up 1 base and J gave up 1 base; unmatched junction bases: 2. In germline, CDR1 is LNHDA, CDR2 SQIVND (reference sequence). The CDR3 consists of 15 residues. CDR3 amino acids: CASSIAGGLQETQYF. CDR3 nucleotide sequence: TGTGCCAGTAGTATAGCGGGGGGGCTCCAAGAGACCCAGTACTTC.

The chain carries TRBV7-9 and TRBJ2-5, with D possibly being TRBD1 (6 bases). CDR3 length equals 18 residues. V dropped 5 bases and J dropped 6 bases, with 28 bases sitting between them. CDR1 and CDR2 (germline): SEHNR, FQNEAQ (reference sequence). The CDR3 spells CASSRAVTGSVTLKTQYF. CDR3 coding DNA: TGTGCCAGCAGCCGAGCCGTAACAGGGTCGGTAACCTTAAAGACCCAGTACTTC.

This clone was counted a single time. This chain joins TRBV14 and TRBJ2-1, with D maybe TRBD1 (6 bases). Germline assignment: CDR1 SGHDN and CDR2 FVKESK. The CDR3 runs to 13 residues. V gave up 4 bases and J gave up 7 bases, with 11 bases separating them. The CDR3 coding sequence is TGTGCCAGCAGCCCTAACAGGGTAAATGAGCAGTTCTTC. Translating gives CASSPNRVNEQFF.

This chain links TRBV2 with TRBJ1-4; D might be TRBD1 (5 bases). The CDR3 covers 13 residues. Germline lookup yields CDR1 SNHLY and CDR2 FYNNEI. Trimming took 4 bases from V and 2 from J, leaving 5 bases between them. The CDR3 DNA reads as TGTGCCAGCAGTGGACAGACTAATGAAAAACTGTTTTTT. It specifies CASSGQTNEKLFF.

V and J are TRBV6-2 or TRBV6-3 and TRBJ1-1; no firm D call. The CDR3 is 13 residues long. Trimming cost V 1 base and J 4 bases, with 7 bases left between them. Germline lookup yields CDR1 MNHEY and CDR2 SVGEGT. This CDR3 is CASSYLIATEAFF. CDR3 DNA sequence: TGTGCCAGCAGTTACTTGATAGCCACTGAAGCTTTCTTT.

The V call is TRBV6-1, the J call TRBJ1-5; no clear D gene. V lost 1 base, J lost 0 bases, and 7 bases lay in between. The V gene's germline CDR1 is MNHNS and CDR2 SASEGT. The CDR3 covers 15 residues. The CDR3 here is CASSEGRYSNQPQHF. The CDR3 DNA follows: TGTGCCAGCAGTGAAGGACGTTATAGCAATCAGCCCCAGCATTTT.

The chain uses TRBV19 and TRBJ1-5; the match to TRBD1 covers 10 bases. This CDR3 region has 16 residues. CDR1 and CDR2 from the germline V gene are LNHDA and SQIVND (reference sequence). V gave up 7 bases and J gave up 2 bases; unmatched junction bases: 8. Here the CDR3 DNA reads TGTGCCAGTAAAGGAGGGGGACAGGGGCGCAATCAGCCCCAGCATTTT. This translates into CASKGGGQGRNQPQHF. The full variable domain, completed using reference TRBV19 and TRBJ1-5, is DGGITQSPKYLFRKEGQNVTLSCEQNLNHDAMYWYRQDPGQGLRLIYYSQIVNDFQKGDIAEGYSVSREKKESFPLTVTSAQKNPTAFYLCASKGGGQGRNQPQHFGDGTRLSIL.

This chain links TRBV28 with TRBJ1-6; D is possibly TRBD1 (6 bases). V lost 8 bases, J lost 5 bases, and 16 bases lay in between. The length of the CDR3 is 15 residues. Germline CDR1 MDHEN, CDR2 SYDVKM. CDR3 in amino acids: CASRVRGGNNSPLHF. DNA for the CDR3: TGTGCCAGCCGGGTGAGGGGGGGAAATAATTCACCCCTCCACTTT. Combining the CDR3 with reference TRBV28 and TRBJ1-6 gives the whole variable domain DVKVTQSSRYLVKRTGEKVFLECVQDMDHENMFWYRQDPGLGLRLIYFSYDVKMKEKGDIPEGYSVSREKKERFSLILESASTNQTSMYLCASRVRGGNNSPLHFGNGTRLTVT.

This chain connects TRBV11-2 to TRBJ2-1; TRBD1 matches 7 bases. CDR1 is SGHAT, CDR2 FQNNGV, per germline. Unmatched junction bases numbered 12, after V lost 1 base and J lost 3 bases. The CDR3 is 18 amino acids. CDR3 nucleotide sequence: TGTGCCAGCAGCTTAGGGGGGCTGAGGGGGCCGTTCTACAATGAGCAGTTCTTC. Protein: CASSLGGLRGPFYNEQFF.

The V and J genes are TRBV5-1 and TRBJ1-6, with D perhaps TRBD1 (5 bases). This CDR3 is 15 amino acids long. Trimming took off 1 base at V and 8 bases at J, with 13 bases between the two ends. Germline values: CDR1 SGHRS, CDR2 YFSETQ. CDR3 bases: TGCGCCAGCAGCTTGATAGGGACGTCGGATTCACCCCTCCACTTT. It specifies CASSLIGTSDSPLHF.

This rearrangement joins TRBV12-2 to TRBJ1-1. TRBV12-2 is a known pseudogene. CDR3 length: 12 amino acids. The CDR3 is CASRAMNTEAFF. For the CDR3, the DNA is TGTGCAAGTCGTGCCATGAACACTGAAGCTTTCTTT.

This rearrangement joins TRBV6-2 or TRBV6-3 to TRBJ2-7, with TRBD1 matching 9 bases. The trim removed 5 bases at V and 2 bases at J, leaving 10 bases unmatched. The germline V gene encodes CDR1 MNHEY and CDR2 SVGEGT. This CDR3 has 16 residues. The chain's CDR3 is CASSGSGTGKPYEQYF. In DNA, the CDR3 is TGTGCCAGCAGTGGGTCTGGGACAGGGAAACCCTACGAGCAGTACTTC.

V and J are TRBV15 and TRBJ2-7, with 11 bases fitting TRBD2. CDR1 and CDR2 from the germline V gene are LNHNV and YYDKDF (reference sequence). The junction had 5 bases not matched to a gene; V was cut back by 2 bases and J by 5 bases. This CDR3 spans 15 amino acids. The CDR3 region has the DNA TGTGCCACCAGCAGATTAGCGGGGGGGCTCGACGAGCAGTACTTC. It yields the protein CATSRLAGGLDEQYF. The full variable domain, its missing parts supplied by reference TRBV15 and TRBJ2-7, is DAMVIQNPRYQVTQFGKPVTLSCSQTLNHNVMYWYQQKSSQAPKLLFHYYDKDFNNEADTPDNFQSRRPNTSFCFLDIRSPGLGDTAMYLCATSRLAGGLDEQYFGPGTRLTVT.

The chain combines TRBV5-1 with TRBJ2-7, with no clear D. CDR1 and CDR2 (germline): SGHRS, YFSETQ. V was pared by 3 bases and J by 6 bases, with 10 bases between. The CDR3 spans 12 residues. In nucleotides, the CDR3 is TGCGCCAGCAGCTCATCAGTGGGCGAGCAGTACTTC. This translates into CASSSSVGEQYF. The full variable domain, its missing parts supplied by reference TRBV5-1 and TRBJ2-7, is KAGVTQTPRYLIKTRGQQVTLSCSPISGHRSVSWYQQTPGQGLQFLFEYFSETQRNKGNFPGRFSGRQFSNSRSEMNVSTLELGDSALYLCASSSSVGEQYFGPGTRLTVT.

This chain uses TRBV7-6 with TRBJ2-5; D possibly corresponds to TRBD1 (5 bases). The CDR3 covers 16 residues. The germline CDR1 and CDR2 sequences are SGHVS and FNYEAQ. The V gene lost 5 bases and the J gene lost 1 base, with 17 bases spanning the gap. CDR3 region: CASSTRLQGGQETQYF. The DNA for the CDR3 is TGTGCCAGCAGCACACGCCTGCAGGGTGGCCAAGAGACCCAGTACTTC.

The CDR3 region is CASSPDSNSPLHF. The CDR3 region has the DNA TGTGCCAGCAGTCCCGACAGTAATTCACCCCTCCACTTT. J is TRBJ1-6 and V is TRBV2; D may be TRBD1 (5 bases). V dropped 5 bases and J dropped 6 bases, with 8 bases sitting between them. Germline assignment: CDR1 SNHLY and CDR2 FYNNEI. This CDR3 has 13 amino acids.

The V gene is TRBV6-5, the J gene TRBJ2-3, with D perhaps TRBD2 (5 bases). This CDR3 has 15 residues. The ends were cut back, 6 bases at V and 3 bases at J, with 16 bases in the middle. Germline V gene sequence: CDR1 MNHEY, CDR2 SVGAGI. This CDR3 is CASRPRIVATDTQYF. The CDR3, as DNA: TGTGCCAGCAGGCCCAGAATCGTAGCGACAGATACGCAGTATTTT.

The chain couples TRBV6-1 to TRBJ2-7; 7 nucleotides agree with TRBD1. Germline V gives CDR1 MNHNS, CDR2 SASEGT. V shed 1 base and J 5 bases; nucleotides not matched to a gene: 11. This CDR3 comprises 16 residues. The CDR3 loop reads CASSEVGQEFVNEQYF. The CDR3 DNA sequence: TGTGCCAGCAGTGAAGTTGGACAGGAATTCGTGAACGAGCAGTACTTC.

V and J are TRBV5-1 and TRBJ1-2; unclear D gene. V was cut by 4 bases and J by 8 bases, with 12 bases left in between. CDR1 is SGHRS and CDR2 is YFSETQ in the germline V gene. The length of the CDR3 is 12 residues. CDR3 coding DNA: TGCGCCAGCAGCCCAACAGATAGCGGCTACACCTTC. Translated: CASSPTDSGYTF.

The chain joins TRBV5-1 to TRBJ2-1, with TRBD2 matching over 9 bases. Trimming cost V 3 bases and J 7 bases; bases outside gene matches: 5. The germline V gene has CDR1 SGHRS and CDR2 YFSETQ. The CDR3 is 14 residues long. CDR3 amino acids: CASSSSSGDNEQFF. As DNA, the CDR3 is TGCGCCAGCAGCTCGTCTAGCGGGGATAATGAGCAGTTCTTC.

The chain employs TRBV7-9 and TRBJ2-1; D may correspond to TRBD1 or TRBD2 (5 bases each). Germline CDR1 SEHNR, CDR2 FQNEAQ (reference sequence). V dropped 2 bases and J dropped 6 bases, with 8 bases sitting between them. This CDR3 region has 13 residues. The CDR3 DNA reads as TGTGCCAGCAGCTTAATTGGGGGCAATGAGCAGTTCTTC. Its protein is CASSLIGGNEQFF.